Following are 10 T cell receptor beta chains from one sample sequenced in a study of shared clonotypes between healthy human individuals. Clones were sequenced by immunoSEQ multiplex PCR, and TCRdb holds only the in-frame ones, with some missing. The table lists 2 million or so clones, about 95% of them singletons, with 1% to 1.3% in the top ten. It was CD45RO-negative cells, positively selected for CCR7, that made up naive CD8 cells, with terminally differentiated effector memory CD45RA+ cells excluded. Sequences were obtained from naive CD8+ T cells sorted from blood. The source of these receptors is a man aged 18 to 35 in good health.

This clone occurred once. Other nucleotide sequences from this sample produce the same CDR3. The chain couples TRBV9 to TRBJ1-1, with D unresolved. Germline-derived CDR1 and CDR2 are SGDLS and YYNGEE. CDR3 size: 14 residues. Trimming pared 0 bases from V and 3 bases from J, leaving 9 bases between. The CDR3 spells CASSVGGEDTEAFF. CDR3 coding DNA: TGTGCCAGCAGCGTAGGCGGCGAGGACACTGAAGCTTTCTTT.

Concerning this clone: Since a much larger clone is just one base distant, this may be a read error. The same CDR3 is also encoded by other DNA sequences in this sample. J is TRBJ2-3 and V is TRBV7-3; the D is unclear. The CDR3 is made up of 13 amino acids. V shed 1 base and J shed 1 base, with 3 bases lying between them. Germline V lookup: CDR1 SGHTA, CDR2 FQGTGA. The CDR3 DNA is TGTGCCAGCAGCTTAAGCGGCACAGATACGCAGTATTTT. It yields the protein CASSLSGTDTQYF. Complete variable domain (other parts from reference TRBV7-3 and TRBJ2-3): GAGVSQTPSNKVTEKGKYVELRCDPISGHTALYWYRQSLGQGPEFLIYFQGTGAADDSGLPNDRFFAVRPEGSVSTLKIQRTERGDSAVYLCASSLSGTDTQYFGPGTRLTVL.

The V gene is TRBV7-9, the J gene TRBJ2-5; D is unresolved. The CDR3 contains 12 residues. Trimming pared 8 bases from V and 5 bases from J, leaving 12 bases between. Germline CDR1 SEHNR, CDR2 FQNEAQ (reference sequence). The CDR3 bases are TGTGCCAGCGGAGACTTAAGGGAGACCCAGTACTTC. Residues: CASGDLRETQYF.

The chain recombines TRBV18 with TRBJ2-3; D not certain. Per the germline V gene, CDR1 is KGHSH and CDR2 is LQKENI. With 4 bases removed from V and 5 bases from J, the gap between germline ends came to 13 bases. The CDR3 loop spans 14 amino acids. CDR3 protein: CASSLTPTGDTQYF. In DNA form, the CDR3 reads TGTGCCAGCTCACTTACTCCAACCGGAGATACGCAGTATTTT. Full variable domain (outside the CDR3, taken from reference TRBV18 and TRBJ2-3): NAGVMQNPRHLVRRRGQEARLRCSPMKGHSHVYWYRQLPEEGLKFMVYLQKENIIDESGMPKERFSAEFPKEGPSILRIQQVVRGDSAAYFCASSLTPTGDTQYFGPGTRLTVL.

The chain is built from TRBV2 and TRBJ2-7, with D tentatively TRBD2 (6 bases). Deletions cut 3 bases from V and 1 base from J, with 7 bases between. Germline V gene data show CDR1 as SNHLY and CDR2 as FYNNEI. The CDR3 spans 13 residues. CDR3 amino acids: CASSEEGSYEQYF. CDR3 bases: TGTGCCAGCAGTGAGGAGGGTTCCTACGAGCAGTACTTC. Based on the CDR3 plus reference TRBV2 and TRBJ2-7, the full variable domain is EPEVTQTPSHQVTQMGQEVILRCVPISNHLYFYWYRQILGQKVEFLVSFYNNEISEKSEIFDDQFSVERPDGSNFTLKIRSTKLEDSAMYFCASSEEGSYEQYFGPGTRLTVT.

J is TRBJ2-2 and V is TRBV13; D call uncertain. This CDR3 comprises 16 residues. Germline V gives CDR1 PRHDT, CDR2 FYEKMQ (reference sequence). The V gene lost 2 bases and the J gene lost 3 bases, with 13 bases spanning the gap. The CDR3 here is CASSLLRQVDTGELFF. The DNA of the CDR3 is TGTGCCAGCAGCTTACTTCGGCAGGTGGACACCGGGGAGCTGTTTTTT.

The CDR3 coding sequence is TGTGCCAGCAGTTCCCCAGGGCCGCACTCCTACGAGCAGTACTTC. This gives the protein CASSSPGPHSYEQYF. V and J are TRBV28 and TRBJ2-7; tentatively, D is TRBD1 (5 bases). V was cut by 4 bases and J by 0 bases, with 13 bases left in between. CDR1 and CDR2 (germline): MDHEN, SYDVKM. CDR3 size: 15 residues.

The chain recombines TRBV9 with TRBJ1-5; D is ambiguous. The CDR3 sequence is 13 residues long. Germline values: CDR1 SGDLS, CDR2 YYNGEE. V lost 0 bases and J 5 bases, leaving 6 bases between the germline ends. CDR3 sequence: CASSVGSYQPQHF. The CDR3 DNA reads as TGTGCCAGCAGCGTAGGGTCGTATCAGCCCCAGCATTTT.

The chain employs TRBV6-1 and TRBJ1-2; 9 positions match TRBD1. Germline loops: CDR1 MNHNS, CDR2 SASEGT. Trimming took 7 bases from V and 5 from J; bases not matched to a gene: 11. This CDR3 has 15 amino acids. The CDR3 DNA reads as TGTGCCAGCATATTCGAGACAGGGGGTGTTTATGGCTACACCTTC. Protein: CASIFETGGVYGYTF.

The genes are TRBV11-3 and TRBJ2-3; maybe TRBD1 (6 bases). Trimming removed 8 bases at V and 3 bases at J, with 9 bases between. Germline V lookup: CDR1 SGHNT, CDR2 YENEEA. CDR3 size: 12 residues. The CDR3 reads CASAQGTDTQYF. For the CDR3, the DNA is TGTGCCAGCGCCCAGGGGACAGATACGCAGTATTTT.